The entry that follows covers one TCR beta chain sequence. Its antigen is not yet known. No qualities accompany the bases; no much larger clone lies one base away. The data belong to a study of technical replicates of blood from four donors (TCRdb year 2017). The CDR3 runs 16 amino acids, cysteine and phenylalanine included. The DNA shown is the 48-base CDR3, in frame from base 1. The germline V gene (reference sequence) sets CDR1 to SEHNR and CDR2 to FQNEAQ. V loses 4 bases, J loses 0 bases, and the germline ends lie 15 bases apart. The library was prepared using the immunoSEQ multiplex PCR assay. Held by TCRdb, this immuneACCESS table contains in-frame sequences only and omits some clones. Under half of the omission traces to an unresolved V gene where checked; the cause of the rest is unknown. The sample has just over 95,000 clones on record, approximately 96% of them singletons. 0.23% of the sample comes from the top ten.

Input material: T cells isolated from PBMCs. This TCR derives from a human donor in good health. The rearranged segments are TRBV7-9 and TRBJ1-1, and possibly TRBD1, on 6 matching bases. The CDR3: CASSSRQDHMNTEAFF. The DNA is as follows: TGTGCCAGCAGCTCCCGACAGGACCACATGAACACTGAAGCTTTCTTT.